What follows are 30 T cell receptor beta chains derived from one specimen sequenced in a study of cytomegalovirus exposure and HLA in healthy donors. The PCR ran on 60 Vbeta and 13 Jbeta primers. Some clones are missing from TCRdb's copy, which holds only in-frame ones; the method was immunoSEQ multiplex PCR. Of around 200,000 clones listed, almost 80% were seen once; the top ten hold around 2%. Sequenced input: PBMCs. These receptors all come from a young man in good health and CMV-seronegative.

This chain connects TRBV18 to TRBJ1-1; D not resolved. V shed 0 bases and J shed 3 bases, with 11 bases lying between them. CDR1 is KGHSH and CDR2 is LQKENI in the germline V gene. CDR3 size: 15 residues. The CDR3 DNA sequence: TGTGCCAGCTCACCACCGGGTCTCGGAGACACTGAAGCTTTCTTT. Translated, it gives CASSPPGLGDTEAFF.

This chain joins TRBV28 and TRBJ1-2; D is ambiguous. Trimming shortened V by 4 bases and J by 8 bases, and 14 bases separated the two germline ends. The germline CDR1 and CDR2 sequences are MDHEN and SYDVKM. The CDR3 has 13 residues. The CDR3 DNA reads TGTGCCAGCAGTTACCTCACGGAGGAGGGCTACACCTTC. This codes for CASSYLTEEGYTF.

The sample holds a few counts of this clone. The chain employs TRBV15 and TRBJ2-2; D possibly corresponds to TRBD1 (5 bases). Between the trimmed V and J ends, which lost 0 bases and 1 base, there was a span of 12 bases. The germline gives CDR1 LNHNV, CDR2 YYDKDF (reference sequence). This CDR3 is 17 amino acids long. CDR3 in amino acids: CATSRDRITGNTGELFF. The CDR3 DNA is TGTGCCACCAGCAGAGATCGCATAACAGGGAACACCGGGGAGCTGTTTTTT.

The genes are TRBV7-9 and TRBJ2-1, with a tentative D call TRBD1 (6 bases). The CDR3 runs to 14 residues. Trimming pared 1 base from V and 8 bases from J, leaving 12 bases between. The germline V gene has CDR1 SEHNR and CDR2 FQNEAQ (reference sequence). The CDR3 loop is CASSLGGGGDEQFF. Written as DNA, the CDR3 is TGTGCCAGCAGCTTAGGAGGGGGTGGCGATGAGCAGTTCTTC. The variable domain in full, completed from reference TRBV7-9 and TRBJ2-1, reads DTGVSQNPRHKITKRGQNVTFRCDPISEHNRLYWYRQTLGQGPEFLTYFQNEAQLEKSRLLSDRFSAERPKGSFSTLEIQRTEQGDSAMYLCASSLGGGGDEQFFGPGTRLTVL.

The rearrangement links TRBV27 to TRBJ2-2, with 7 nucleotides matching TRBD2. In germline, CDR1 is MNHEY, CDR2 SMNVEV (reference sequence). V gave up 6 bases and J gave up 3 bases; unmatched junction bases: 10. The length of the CDR3 is 16 residues. The CDR3 DNA sequence: TGTGCCAGCAGATCTCCCGGGGGGATTTACACCGGGGAGCTGTTTTTT. It is translated as CASRSPGGIYTGELFF.

The rearrangement joins TRBV5-1 to TRBJ2-3; 7 nucleotides align to TRBD1. CDR1 and CDR2 from the germline V gene are SGHRS and YFSETQ. The CDR3 length is 14 residues. With 4 bases clipped from V and 2 bases from J, the junction kept 4 bases outside the gene matches. The CDR3 sequence is CASSRTGDTDTQYF. The CDR3 nucleotides are TGCGCCAGCAGCAGGACAGGAGACACAGATACGCAGTATTTT.

This clone was counted between two and nine times. CDR3 amino acids: CASSESLSYEQYF. In DNA form, the CDR3 reads TGTGCCAGCAGTGAGTCCCTCTCCTACGAGCAGTACTTC. The rearrangement joins TRBV2 to TRBJ2-7; D gene ambiguous. The CDR3 totals 13 residues. Trimming left V 3 bases short and J 0 bases short, with 6 bases between. Germline V lookup: CDR1 SNHLY, CDR2 FYNNEI.

The chain carries TRBV11-2 and TRBJ2-7; 9 nucleotides align to TRBD2. The germline V gene encodes CDR1 SGHAT and CDR2 FQNNGV. V dropped 1 base and J dropped 7; count of bases not matched to a gene: 5. This CDR3 has 14 residues. DNA for the CDR3: TGTGCCAGCAGCTTAGGCGGGGGGGCGCGGGAGCAGTACTTC. This translates into CASSLGGGAREQYF.

The chain links TRBV19 to TRBJ2-7, with 8 bases matching TRBD2. Germline CDR1 reads LNHDA; CDR2 reads SQIVND (reference sequence). The CDR3 is 16 amino acids. The ends lost 8 bases at V and 0 bases at J; junction bases unmatched: 12. This chain's CDR3 is CASSFSLAGLSYEQYF. CDR3 nucleotides: TGTGCCAGTTCCTTCTCATTAGCGGGGCTCTCCTACGAGCAGTACTTC. Using reference TRBV19 and TRBJ2-7 for the parts outside the CDR3, the full variable domain is DGGITQSPKYLFRKEGQNVTLSCEQNLNHDAMYWYRQDPGQGLRLIYYSQIVNDFQKGDIAEGYSVSREKKESFPLTVTSAQKNPTAFYLCASSFSLAGLSYEQYFGPGTRLTVT.

This chain uses TRBV6-5 with TRBJ1-5, with D perhaps TRBD1 (5 bases). V lost 9 bases to trimming and J lost 4 bases, with 16 bases between them. The CDR3 contains 14 residues. Germline V gives CDR1 MNHEY, CDR2 SVGAGI. This CDR3 reads CASGALTSNQPQHF. DNA of the CDR3: TGTGCCAGTGGGGCCCTCACATCAAATCAGCCCCAGCATTTT.

This chain uses TRBV30 with TRBJ1-3, with D possibly matching TRBD1 (5 bases). Trimming cost V 2 bases and J 1 base, with 9 bases left between them. The CDR3 runs to 14 residues. CDR1 and CDR2 from the germline V gene are GTSNPN and SVGIG (reference sequence). The CDR3 loop reads CAWSFGGSGNTIYF. As DNA, the CDR3 is TGTGCCTGGAGTTTCGGGGGGTCTGGAAACACCATATATTTT. The full variable domain, its missing parts supplied by reference TRBV30 and TRBJ1-3, is SQTIHQWPATLVQPVGSPLSLECTVEGTSNPNLYWYRQAAGRGLQLLFYSVGIGQISSEVPQNLSASRPQDRQFILSSKKLLLSDSGFYLCAWSFGGSGNTIYFGEGSWLTVV.

The chain uses TRBV11-3 and TRBJ2-3, with D unresolved. Germline-derived CDR1 and CDR2 are SGHNT and YENEEA. CDR3 length: 14 residues. Trimming took off 3 bases at V and 2 bases at J, with 9 bases between the two ends. The CDR3 DNA reads TGTGCCAGCAGCTTCGGAGTATCCACAGATACGCAGTATTTT. Translated, it gives CASSFGVSTDTQYF.

The rearrangement joins TRBV19 to TRBJ1-2; no reliable D call. Per germline, CDR1 LNHDA and CDR2 SQIVND (reference sequence). With 1 base removed from V and 7 bases from J, the gap between germline ends came to 10 bases. There are 13 residues in the CDR3. The CDR3 is CASSIGAGFGYTF. CDR3 in DNA: TGTGCCAGTAGTATAGGGGCGGGTTTTGGCTACACCTTC. The whole variable domain, remainder taken from reference TRBV19 and TRBJ1-2, is DGGITQSPKYLFRKEGQNVTLSCEQNLNHDAMYWYRQDPGQGLRLIYYSQIVNDFQKGDIAEGYSVSREKKESFPLTVTSAQKNPTAFYLCASSIGAGFGYTFGSGTRLTVV.

The chain carries TRBV29-1 and TRBJ1-2; D is possibly TRBD1 (5 bases). This CDR3 spans 13 amino acids. CDR1 and CDR2 from the germline V gene are SQVTM and ANQGSEA. The V end was cut by 6 bases, the J end by 1 base, with 12 bases between. CDR3 loop: CSVPGDFNYGYTF. CDR3 nucleotide sequence: TGCAGCGTCCCTGGGGACTTTAACTATGGCTACACCTTC.

This chain uses TRBV5-1 with TRBJ2-5; TRBD2 matches 7 bases. Per germline, CDR1 SGHRS and CDR2 YFSETQ. CDR3 length: 14 residues. V dropped 4 bases and J dropped 3; count of bases not matched to a gene: 6. CDR3 residues: CASSPLAGEETQYF. For the CDR3, the DNA is TGCGCCAGCAGCCCTCTCGCGGGAGAAGAGACCCAGTACTTC.

This rearrangement joins TRBV27 to TRBJ1-3; maybe TRBD1 (6 bases). Germline V gives CDR1 MNHEY, CDR2 SMNVEV (reference sequence). V was trimmed by 6 bases and J by 0 bases, leaving 18 bases between them. CDR3 size: 17 residues. CDR3 DNA sequence: TGTGCCAGCAGCCCTAAAGGGGGTGGGAGCTCTGGAAACACCATATATTTT. It yields the protein CASSPKGGGSSGNTIYF.

The chain links TRBV12-5 to TRBJ2-7; TRBD1 matches 7 bases. The CDR3 loop spans 15 amino acids. The V gene end was trimmed by 1 base and the J gene end by 0 bases; junction bases not matched to a gene: 3. Germline CDR1 reads LGHNT; CDR2 reads FRNRAP. CDR3 residues: CASGLGQGPSYEQYF. The CDR3 DNA sequence: TGTGCTAGTGGTTTGGGACAGGGTCCCTCCTACGAGCAGTACTTC.

The V call is TRBV19, the J call TRBJ1-4; 9 nucleotides align to TRBD1. Trimming at V came to 6 bases and at J to 7 bases, leaving 9 bases not matched to a gene. Germline CDR1 and CDR2: LNHDA and SQIVND (reference sequence). The length of the CDR3 is 15 residues. The CDR3 region is CASSPGTGFIEKLFF. The CDR3 DNA reads TGTGCCAGTAGCCCCGGGACAGGGTTTATTGAAAAACTGTTTTTT.

V is TRBV5-6 and J is TRBJ2-5; tentatively, D is TRBD2 (6 bases). CDR1 is SGHDT, CDR2 YYEEEE, per germline. The V and J ends lost 0 bases and 7 bases respectively, with 16 bases between them. CDR3 length: 15 amino acids. CDR3 protein: CASSLAGRTPPTQYF. CDR3 nucleotides: TGTGCCAGCAGCTTGGCTGGGAGGACCCCCCCGACCCAGTACTTC.

CDR3 sequence reads: CASSLTRLEPQHF. The DNA for the CDR3 is TGTGCCAGCAGCTTAACGAGGTTGGAGCCCCAGCATTTT. V gene TRBV7-3 combines with J gene TRBJ1-5; D unresolved. CDR1 is SGHTA, CDR2 FQGTGA, per germline. The V gene lost 0 bases and the J gene lost 8 bases, with 8 bases spanning the gap. The CDR3 has 13 amino acids.

This chain links TRBV7-9 with TRBJ2-7, with no clear D. V lost 1 base to trimming and J lost 0 bases, with 13 bases between them. This CDR3 has 16 residues. Germline loops: CDR1 SEHNR, CDR2 FQNEAQ (reference sequence). The CDR3 loop reads CASSLGAGVRSYEQYF. Here the CDR3 DNA reads TGTGCCAGCAGCTTAGGCGCAGGCGTGCGCTCCTACGAGCAGTACTTC. The full variable domain, completed using reference TRBV7-9 and TRBJ2-7, is DTGVSQNPRHKITKRGQNVTFRCDPISEHNRLYWYRQTLGQGPEFLTYFQNEAQLEKSRLLSDRFSAERPKGSFSTLEIQRTEQGDSAMYLCASSLGAGVRSYEQYFGPGTRLTVT.

V gene TRBV10-3 combines with J gene TRBJ2-2; D perhaps matches TRBD2 (5 bases). Trimming stripped 4 bases from V and 6 bases from J, with 18 bases between. This CDR3 region has 16 residues. Per the germline V gene, CDR1 is ENHRY and CDR2 is SYGVKD. The CDR3 DNA is TGTGCCATCAGTGCCTCAGAGGGCCGTCGCGCCGGGGAGCTGTTTTTT. Its protein product is CAISASEGRRAGELFF.

In its sample, this clone was seen a few times. This chain uses TRBV7-9 with TRBJ1-1; a possible D gene is TRBD1 (6 bases). This CDR3 has 15 amino acids. Looked up from germline, CDR1 is SEHNR and CDR2 is FQNEAQ (reference sequence). V was cut by 5 bases and J by 0 bases, with 13 bases left in between. The CDR3 nucleotides read TGTGCCAGCAGCGCCCCGGACAGAGTGAACACTGAAGCTTTCTTT. Its translation: CASSAPDRVNTEAFF.

This sequence joins TRBV12-5 and TRBJ1-6; D gene unclear. Germline CDR1 LGHNT, CDR2 FRNRAP. V lost 5 bases and J 0 bases, leaving 11 bases between the germline ends. This CDR3 is 16 amino acids long. CDR3 residues: CASGPNRSSYNSPLHF. DNA for the CDR3: TGTGCTAGTGGTCCTAATAGGAGCTCCTATAATTCACCCCTCCACTTT.

The V call is TRBV29-1, the J call TRBJ2-3; 9 bases map to TRBD2. Germline CDR1 reads SQVTM; CDR2 reads ANQGSEA. Germline trimming cut 4 bases from V and 1 base from J; bases unmatched to any gene: 9. The CDR3 extends over 16 amino acids. CDR3 in amino acids: CSVAGTSKGGTDTQYF. The DNA of the CDR3 is TGCAGCGTTGCCGGGACTAGCAAGGGTGGCACAGATACGCAGTATTTT.

The chain employs TRBV19 and TRBJ2-1, with unresolved D. V lost 2 bases, J lost 4 bases, and 6 bases lay in between. CDR1 LNHDA and CDR2 SQIVND come from the germline V gene (reference sequence). The CDR3 has 13 amino acids. CDR3 region: CASSISDYNEQFF. DNA for the CDR3: TGTGCCAGTAGTATAAGCGATTACAATGAGCAGTTCTTC.

The genes are TRBV30 and TRBJ1-2; possible D gene TRBD1, 5 bases. Germline V lookup: CDR1 GTSNPN, CDR2 SVGIG (reference sequence). The CDR3 spans 14 residues. V lost 0 bases and J 4 bases, leaving 12 bases between the germline ends. The CDR3 reads CAWSVNRGGYGYTF. Here the CDR3 DNA reads TGTGCCTGGAGTGTTAATAGGGGTGGCTATGGCTACACCTTC.

V is TRBV7-8 and J is TRBJ2-3, with 8 positions matching TRBD1. Germline CDR1 is SGHVS and CDR2 is FQNEAQ. This CDR3 has 20 residues. The J segment lost 3 bases and the V segment lost 7 bases, leaving 24 bases of the junction unmatched. In DNA, the CDR3 is TGTGCCAGCACCCTATCCCCTCCCCACAGGGGGGCATCTGGGACAGATACGCAGTATTTT. This encodes CASTLSPPHRGASGTDTQYF.

In its sample, this clone was seen a few times. DNA for the CDR3: TGCGCCAGCAGCCAAGATAGTGAGCAGTTCTTC. It translates to CASSQDSEQFF. The chain employs TRBV4-3 and TRBJ2-1; D remains unclear. This CDR3 contains 11 residues. The V end lost 0 bases, the J end lost 9 bases, and 3 bases lay between the germline ends. In germline, CDR1 is LGHNA, CDR2 YSLEER.

This clone was detected once. DNA of the CDR3: TGTGCCAGCAGCTTAGACTCTATACCAGATACGCAGTATTTT. Protein: CASSLDSIPDTQYF. This chain joins TRBV7-2 and TRBJ2-3, with unresolved D. Deletions cut 1 base from V and 4 bases from J, with 9 bases between. Germline V CDR1 and CDR2: SGHTA, FQGNSA. CDR3 size: 14 residues.